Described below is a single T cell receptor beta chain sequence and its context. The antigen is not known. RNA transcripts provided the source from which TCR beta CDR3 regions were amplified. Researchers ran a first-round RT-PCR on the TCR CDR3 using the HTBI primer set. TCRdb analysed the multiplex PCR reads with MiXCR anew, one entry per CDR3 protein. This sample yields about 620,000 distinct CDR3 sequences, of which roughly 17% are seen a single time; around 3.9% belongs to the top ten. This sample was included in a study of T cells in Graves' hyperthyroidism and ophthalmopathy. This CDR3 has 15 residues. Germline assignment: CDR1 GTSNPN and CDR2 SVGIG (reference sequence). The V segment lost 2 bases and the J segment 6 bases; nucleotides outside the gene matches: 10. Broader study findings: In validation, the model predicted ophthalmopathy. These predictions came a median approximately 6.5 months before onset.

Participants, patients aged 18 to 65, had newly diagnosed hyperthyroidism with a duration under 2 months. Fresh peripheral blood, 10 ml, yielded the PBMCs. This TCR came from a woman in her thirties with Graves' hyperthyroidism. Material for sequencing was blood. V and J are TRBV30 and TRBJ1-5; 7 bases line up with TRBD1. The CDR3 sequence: CAWSFRQGGGQPQHF. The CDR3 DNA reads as TGTGCCTGGAGTTTCAGACAGGGAGGGGGTCAGCCCCAGCATTTT.